This TCR beta chain is drawn from a study of a mutant IDH1 vaccine in newly diagnosed glioma (dated by TCRdb to the early 2020s). Regarding the research as a whole: Eight vaccinations were administered to patients in weeks 1, 3, 5, 7, 11, 15, 19 and 23, corresponding to visits V03 through V10. Vaccination began 4-6 weeks after radiotherapy alone, or alongside temozolomide cycles in the chemotherapy-containing groups. Of the 25 to 40 treated patients, roughly 62% were male and about 40% were female, and the mean age was roughly 40 years. Prior to enrollment, standard therapy consisting of radiotherapy alone, temozolomide alone, or radiochemotherapy with temozolomide had been administered to patients, with the combination being received by most patients. Six visits were used for peripheral blood collection: V03 (baseline), V05, V07, V10, V12 and V13. For exploratory analyses, 25 to 30 treated patients had longitudinal TCRB deep sequencing done wherever samples were available.

Concerning this clone itself: This receptor's antigen is unknown. The record has no base qualities; no much larger clone is one base away.

General findings and caveats noted by the study authors: Pseudoprogression appeared unrelated to alterations in the top peripheral T cell clonotypes detected by TCRB sequencing. The authors noted that analyses of patient blood samples could not be reproduced because of sample limitations. Across multiple MHC alleles, vaccine-induced immune responses were seen in about 93% of patients. PBMC samples for TCRB deep sequencing were selected based on availability.

The time point label, read with the paper, signifies: week 5, during vaccination. A 20-mer mutant IDH1 peptide at 300 micrograms in Montanide made up each vaccine dose, which was injected subcutaneously together with topical imiquimod. Newly diagnosed WHO grade 3 or 4 IDH1-mutant astrocytomas showing loss of nuclear ATRX were present in the donors. The samples were drawn from NOA16, a multicentre, single-arm, open-label phase I trial in Germany that tested a mutant IDH1 peptide vaccine in humans for the first time. Genomic DNA for TCRB sequencing was extracted from EDTA blood using the DNeasy Blood and Tissue Kit. Cut back by 8 bases and 6 bases, the V and J ends lie 11 bases apart. CDR1 and CDR2 are read off the germline V gene as MDHEN and SYDVKM. Its CDR3 holds 12 amino acids, cysteine through phenylalanine. The only DNA kept is the CDR3, 36 bases in frame from the first base. The library was built by means of the immunoSEQ multiplex PCR assay. Following the manufacturer's protocol, the hsTCRB Kit was used to amplify rearranged TCR beta chain sequences. An Illumina MiSeq was used to sequence the TCRB libraries. The source study handled its data this way. The kit vendor's proprietary platform handled demultiplexing, trimming and gene mapping. The table comes from immuneACCESS by way of TCRdb, which keeps in-frame sequences with V and J called. Part of the clones is missing from these tables; in studies checked, under half for an unresolved V gene and the rest for unknown reasons. The V and J calls and clone size were taken over from that table, and D and trimming were inferred from the DNA. The sample data list about 36,000 clones, and about four fifths of these were observed just once. The top ten constitute about 12% of the sample.

This TCR was sampled from a man aged 50-59 years with glioma. This specimen was PBMCs, taken from a glioma patient whose treatment included an IDH1 peptide vaccine. The receptor chain draws on TRBV28 and TRBJ2-4, with an unclear D gene assignment. The DNA sequence is TGTGCCAGCGCCCGTAAGCCAAACATTCAGTACTTC. Its protein reads: CASARKPNIQYF. Outside the CDR3, residues come from the reference TRBV28 and TRBJ2-4 proteins, so the full variable domain is: DVKVTQSSRYLVKRTGEKVFLECVQDMDHENMFWYRQDPGLGLRLIYFSYDVKMKEKGDIPEGYSVSREKKERFSLILESASTNQTSMYLCASARKPNIQYFGAGTRLSVL.